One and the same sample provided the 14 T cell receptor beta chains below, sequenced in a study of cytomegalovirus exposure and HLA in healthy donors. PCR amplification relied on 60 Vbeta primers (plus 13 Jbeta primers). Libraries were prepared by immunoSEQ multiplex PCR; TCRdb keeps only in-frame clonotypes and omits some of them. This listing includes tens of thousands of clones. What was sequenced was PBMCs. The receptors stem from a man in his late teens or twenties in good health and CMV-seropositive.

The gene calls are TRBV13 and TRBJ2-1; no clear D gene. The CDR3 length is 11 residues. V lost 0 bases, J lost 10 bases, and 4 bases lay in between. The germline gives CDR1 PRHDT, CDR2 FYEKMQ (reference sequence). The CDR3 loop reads CASSLGREQFF. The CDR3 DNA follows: TGTGCCAGCAGCTTAGGCAGGGAGCAGTTCTTC.

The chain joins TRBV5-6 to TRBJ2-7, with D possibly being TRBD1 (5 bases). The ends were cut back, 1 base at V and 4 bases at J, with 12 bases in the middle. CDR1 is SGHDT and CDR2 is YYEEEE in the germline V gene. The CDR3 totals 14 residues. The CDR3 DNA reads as TGTGCCAGCAGCTTGTTGACAGCCCCTTACGAGCAGTACTTC. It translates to CASSLLTAPYEQYF.

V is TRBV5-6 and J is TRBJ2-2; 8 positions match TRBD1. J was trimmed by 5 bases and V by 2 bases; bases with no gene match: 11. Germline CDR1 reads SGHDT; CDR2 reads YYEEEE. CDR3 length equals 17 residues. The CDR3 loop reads CASSLTGDRGGTGELFF. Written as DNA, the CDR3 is TGTGCCAGCAGCTTAACGGGAGACAGGGGTGGTACCGGGGAGCTGTTTTTT.

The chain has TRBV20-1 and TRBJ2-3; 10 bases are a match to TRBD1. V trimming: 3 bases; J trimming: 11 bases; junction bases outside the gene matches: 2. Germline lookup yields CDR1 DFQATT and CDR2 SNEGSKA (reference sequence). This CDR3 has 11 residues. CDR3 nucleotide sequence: TGCAGTGCTAGCCGGACAGGGGGGCAGTATTTT. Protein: CSASRTGGQYF.

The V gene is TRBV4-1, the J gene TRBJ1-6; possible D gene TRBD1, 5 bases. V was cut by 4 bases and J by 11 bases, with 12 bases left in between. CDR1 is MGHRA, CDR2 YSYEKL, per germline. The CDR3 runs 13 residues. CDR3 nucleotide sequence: TGCGCCAGCAGCCCTCAGGGATCGACACCCCTCCACTTT. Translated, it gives CASSPQGSTPLHF.

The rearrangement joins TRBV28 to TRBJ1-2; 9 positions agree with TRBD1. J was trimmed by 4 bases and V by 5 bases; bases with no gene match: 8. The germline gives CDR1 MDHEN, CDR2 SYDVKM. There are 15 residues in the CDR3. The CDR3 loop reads CASSPRQGEAYGYTF. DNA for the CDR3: TGTGCCAGCAGTCCCCGACAGGGGGAGGCCTATGGCTACACCTTC.

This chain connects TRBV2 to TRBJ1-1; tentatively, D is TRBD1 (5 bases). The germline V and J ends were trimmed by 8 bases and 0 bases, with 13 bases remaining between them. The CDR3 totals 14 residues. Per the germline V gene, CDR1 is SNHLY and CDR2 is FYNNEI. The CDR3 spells CASAVDTLNTEAFF. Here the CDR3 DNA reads TGTGCCAGCGCCGTGGACACATTGAACACTGAAGCTTTCTTT.

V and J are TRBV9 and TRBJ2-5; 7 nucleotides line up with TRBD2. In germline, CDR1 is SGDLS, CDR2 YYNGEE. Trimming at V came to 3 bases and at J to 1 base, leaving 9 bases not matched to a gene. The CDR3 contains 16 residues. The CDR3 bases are TGTGCCAGCAGCGCCGGCCGGCTAGCGGTCCAAGAGACCCAGTACTTC. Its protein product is CASSAGRLAVQETQYF.

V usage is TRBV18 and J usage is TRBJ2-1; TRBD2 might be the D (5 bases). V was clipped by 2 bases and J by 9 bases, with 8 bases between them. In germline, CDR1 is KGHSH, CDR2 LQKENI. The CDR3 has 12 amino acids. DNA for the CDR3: TGTGCCAGCTCACCAACGGAGGCTGAGCAGTTCTTC. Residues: CASSPTEAEQFF.

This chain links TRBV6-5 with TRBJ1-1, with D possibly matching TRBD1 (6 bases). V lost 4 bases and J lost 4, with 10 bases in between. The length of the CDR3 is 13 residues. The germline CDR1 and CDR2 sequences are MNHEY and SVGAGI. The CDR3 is CASSLQGITEAFF. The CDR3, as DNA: TGTGCCAGCAGTTTACAGGGCATCACTGAAGCTTTCTTT.

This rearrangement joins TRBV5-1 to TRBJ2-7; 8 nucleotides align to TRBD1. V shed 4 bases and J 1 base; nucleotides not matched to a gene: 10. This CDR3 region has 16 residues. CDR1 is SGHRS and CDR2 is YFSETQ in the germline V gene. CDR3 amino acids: CASSASPGQVSYEQYF. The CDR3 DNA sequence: TGCGCCAGCAGCGCGTCTCCGGGACAGGTGTCCTACGAGCAGTACTTC.

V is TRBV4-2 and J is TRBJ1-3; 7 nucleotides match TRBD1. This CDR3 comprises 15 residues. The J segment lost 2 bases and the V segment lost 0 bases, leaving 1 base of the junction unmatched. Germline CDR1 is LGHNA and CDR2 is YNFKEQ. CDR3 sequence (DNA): TGTGCCAGCAGCCAAGACAGGGGGGCTGGAAACACCATATATTTT. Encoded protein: CASSQDRGAGNTIYF.

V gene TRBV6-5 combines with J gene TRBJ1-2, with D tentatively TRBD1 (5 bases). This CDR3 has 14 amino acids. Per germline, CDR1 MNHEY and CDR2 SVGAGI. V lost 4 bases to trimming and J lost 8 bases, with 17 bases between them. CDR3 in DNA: TGTGCCAGCAGTTCCCCCGGCAGGGAGGAAGGCTACACCTTC. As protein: CASSSPGREEGYTF.

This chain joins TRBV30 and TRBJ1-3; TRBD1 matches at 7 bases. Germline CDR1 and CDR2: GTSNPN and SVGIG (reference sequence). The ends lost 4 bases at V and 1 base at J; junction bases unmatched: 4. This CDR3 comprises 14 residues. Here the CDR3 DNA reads TGTGCCTGGACCACACAGGGGTCTGGAAACACCATATATTTT. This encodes CAWTTQGSGNTIYF.